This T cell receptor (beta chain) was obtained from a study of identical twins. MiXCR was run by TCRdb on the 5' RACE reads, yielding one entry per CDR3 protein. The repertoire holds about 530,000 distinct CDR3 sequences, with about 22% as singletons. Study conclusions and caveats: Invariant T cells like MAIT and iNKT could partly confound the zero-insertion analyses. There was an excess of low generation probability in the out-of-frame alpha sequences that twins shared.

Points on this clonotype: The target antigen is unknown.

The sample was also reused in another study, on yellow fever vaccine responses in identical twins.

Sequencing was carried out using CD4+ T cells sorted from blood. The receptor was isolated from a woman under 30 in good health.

The CDR3 nucleotides are TGTGCCAGCAAACAGGTCGCGAACACCGGGGAGCTGTTTTTT. It specifies CASKQVANTGELFF. This chain links TRBV6-1 with TRBJ2-2, with D tentatively TRBD1 (5 bases). The CDR3 is 14 residues long. V shed 7 bases and J shed 0 bases, with 9 bases lying between them. Germline CDR1 MNHNS, CDR2 SASEGT.